Each of the 27 T cell receptor beta chains below was sequenced from the same sample in a study of blood T cell repertoires in COVID-19. This table comes from immunoSEQ multiplex PCR, and its TCRdb copy is limited to in-frame clones, with some not included. The sample has 250,000 to 350,000 clones; approximately 86% are singletons. The sequenced sample consisted of peripheral blood. These receptors all stem from a human donor with COVID-19, enrolled during active disease. The donor label of this sample is uncertain.

The chain joins TRBV5-1 to TRBJ1-3; 8 nucleotides agree with TRBD1. The V gene end was trimmed by 1 base and the J gene end by 0 bases; junction bases not matched to a gene: 0. Germline CDR1 and CDR2: SGHRS and YFSETQ. The CDR3 consists of 15 residues. The CDR3 loop reads CASSLTGGSGNTIYF. CDR3 nucleotides: TGCGCCAGCAGCTTGACAGGGGGCTCTGGAAACACCATATATTTT.

Only one count was recorded for this clone. The chain combines TRBV28 with TRBJ1-2, with D possibly TRBD1 on 5 matching bases. The CDR3 covers 13 residues. V lost 11 bases and J lost 5, with 18 bases in between. The germline V gene encodes CDR1 MDHEN and CDR2 SYDVKM. The DNA of the CDR3 is TGTGCCTCCTGGGGGGGAAGCGGGTATGGCTACACCTTC. Amino acids: CASWGGSGYGYTF.

This chain connects TRBV5-1 to TRBJ2-3, with D possibly matching TRBD1 (5 bases). Trimming pared 1 base from V and 0 bases from J, leaving 12 bases between. Germline CDR1 reads SGHRS; CDR2 reads YFSETQ. This CDR3 comprises 16 residues. The CDR3 bases are TGCGCCAGCAGCTTGACTGGGGCATCTAGCACAGATACGCAGTATTTT. Residues: CASSLTGASSTDTQYF.

A note on this clone: The sample has other DNA sequences that encode this CDR3 too. The chain has TRBV19 and TRBJ1-1; D might be TRBD1 (5 bases). The CDR3 loop spans 13 amino acids. From germline, CDR1 is LNHDA and CDR2 SQIVND (reference sequence). Between the trimmed V and J ends, which lost 3 bases and 5 bases, there was a span of 10 bases. This CDR3 is CASSIQGSTEAFF. The CDR3 coding sequence is TGTGCCAGTAGTATTCAGGGATCGACTGAAGCTTTCTTT.

Concerning this clone: Other DNA sequences from this sample encode an identical CDR3 as well. The chain links TRBV7-2 to TRBJ1-5, with 9 bases fitting TRBD1. Germline loops: CDR1 SGHTA, CDR2 FQGNSA. V shed 4 bases and J 5 bases; nucleotides not matched to a gene: 6. The CDR3 is 15 amino acids. The CDR3 region is CASSSRTGGDQPQHF. The CDR3, as DNA: TGTGCCAGCAGCTCCCGCACAGGGGGCGATCAGCCCCAGCATTTT.

This clone was observed a few times. The gene calls are TRBV27 and TRBJ2-2, with 12 bases aligning to TRBD2. The CDR3 is 20 residues long. The germline gives CDR1 MNHEY, CDR2 SMNVEV (reference sequence). The V segment lost 4 bases and the J segment 7 bases; nucleotides outside the gene matches: 19. CDR3: CASSSPGRGQTSGRGGELFF. The CDR3 bases are TGTGCCAGCAGTTCCCCGGGCAGGGGGCAGACTAGCGGGAGAGGCGGGGAGCTGTTTTTT.

The sample holds a few counts of this clone. V usage is TRBV7-2 and J usage is TRBJ1-2, with a weak D call TRBD1 (5 bases). V lost 5 bases and J 8 bases, leaving 18 bases between the germline ends. The CDR3 loop spans 14 amino acids. Germline CDR1 is SGHTA and CDR2 is FQGNSA. The CDR3 region is CASSTAQGVGGYTF. CDR3 in DNA: TGTGCCAGCAGCACTGCACAAGGGGTTGGCGGCTACACCTTC. Complete variable domain (other parts from reference TRBV7-2 and TRBJ1-2): GAGVSQSPSNKVTEKGKDVELRCDPISGHTALYWYRQSLGQGLEFLIYFQGNSAPDKSGLPSDRFSAERTGGSVSTLTIQRTQQEDSAVYLCASSTAQGVGGYTFGSGTRLTVV.

The chain uses TRBV28 and TRBJ1-4; 8 bases line up with TRBD1. This CDR3 comprises 15 residues. V was clipped by 8 bases and J by 4 bases; unmatched bases: 9. Germline lookup yields CDR1 MDHEN and CDR2 SYDVKM. CDR3 protein: CASSLQGGYNEKLFF. CDR3 bases: TGTGCCAGCTCATTACAGGGGGGATATAATGAAAAACTGTTTTTT.

The CDR3, as DNA: TGCAGCGTAGTATTAGTAGATACGCAGTATTTT. Residues: CSVVLVDTQYF. V is TRBV29-1 and J is TRBJ2-3; D unresolved. Looked up from germline, CDR1 is SQVTM and CDR2 is ANQGSEA. The CDR3 has 11 amino acids. V was trimmed by 6 bases and J by 5 bases, leaving 9 bases between them.

This CDR3 reads CSSGGASNTEAFF. The CDR3 DNA sequence: TGCAGCTCCGGGGGGGCTTCGAACACTGAAGCTTTCTTT. The genes are TRBV29-1 and TRBJ1-1; D is possibly TRBD1 (6 bases). Trimming took 8 bases from V and 1 from J, leaving 14 bases between them. The CDR3 runs 13 residues. Germline V gives CDR1 SQVTM, CDR2 ANQGSEA.

V usage is TRBV4-1 and J usage is TRBJ2-7; D ambiguous. V lost 0 bases and J 4 bases, leaving 13 bases between the germline ends. Germline lookup yields CDR1 MGHRA and CDR2 YSYEKL. The CDR3 consists of 15 residues. In nucleotides, the CDR3 is TGCGCCAGCAGCCAAGATCCGGCTAGAGTTTACGAGCAGTACTTC. This gives the protein CASSQDPARVYEQYF.

This rearrangement joins TRBV28 to TRBJ1-5; 9 bases fit TRBD1. Germline lookup yields CDR1 MDHEN and CDR2 SYDVKM. The CDR3 runs 15 residues. V shed 6 bases, J shed 4 bases, and the junction held 7 bases outside the gene matches. The CDR3 here is CASSRPGTGNQPQHF. CDR3 in DNA: TGTGCCAGCAGCCGACCCGGGACAGGGAATCAGCCCCAGCATTTT. The whole variable domain, filled in from reference TRBV28 and TRBJ1-5, reads DVKVTQSSRYLVKRTGEKVFLECVQDMDHENMFWYRQDPGLGLRLIYFSYDVKMKEKGDIPEGYSVSREKKERFSLILESASTNQTSMYLCASSRPGTGNQPQHFGDGTRLSIL.

For the CDR3, the DNA is TGTGCCACCCACCAGCCTGGGGCGGCCCAGCATTTT. This translates into CATHQPGAAQHF. The chain carries TRBV19 and TRBJ1-5; TRBD1 might be the D (5 bases). The CDR3 is 12 residues long. V was trimmed by 10 bases and J by 11 bases, leaving 18 bases between them. Germline V lookup: CDR1 LNHDA, CDR2 SQIVND (reference sequence). Full variable domain (outside the CDR3, taken from reference TRBV19 and TRBJ1-5): DGGITQSPKYLFRKEGQNVTLSCEQNLNHDAMYWYRQDPGQGLRLIYYSQIVNDFQKGDIAEGYSVSREKKESFPLTVTSAQKNPTAFYLCATHQPGAAQHFGDGTRLSIL.

The chain couples TRBV28 to TRBJ2-6; weak D call: TRBD1 (6 bases). The CDR3 is made up of 17 amino acids. V lost 5 bases, J lost 0 bases, and 14 bases lay in between. Germline V lookup: CDR1 MDHEN, CDR2 SYDVKM. CDR3 sequence (DNA): TGTGCCAGCAGTCCACAGGGATATGACTCTGGGGCCAACGTCCTGACTTTC. Protein sequence: CASSPQGYDSGANVLTF.

This chain uses TRBV28 with TRBJ2-2; D perhaps matches TRBD1 (5 bases). Germline V lookup: CDR1 MDHEN, CDR2 SYDVKM. V gave up 8 bases and J gave up 1 base, with 14 bases separating them. CDR3 length equals 15 residues. In nucleotides, the CDR3 is TGTGCCAGCCTGACAGCCAAAAAGAACACCGGGGAGCTGTTTTTT. It yields the protein CASLTAKKNTGELFF.

V gene TRBV30 combines with J gene TRBJ1-2; the D gene is possibly TRBD1 (5 bases). The V end lost 1 base, the J end lost 2 bases, and 11 bases lay between the germline ends. Germline-derived CDR1 and CDR2 are GTSNPN and SVGIG (reference sequence). CDR3 length: 14 residues. CDR3 region: CAWSGPGLNYGYTF. DNA for the CDR3: TGTGCCTGGAGTGGCCCGGGACTGAACTATGGCTACACCTTC.

V usage is TRBV7-9 and J usage is TRBJ2-1; the D gene is possibly TRBD2 (6 bases). CDR3 length equals 15 residues. V dropped 5 bases and J dropped 5 bases, with 16 bases sitting between them. The germline V gene encodes CDR1 SEHNR and CDR2 FQNEAQ (reference sequence). CDR3: CASSDARGSDNEQFF. CDR3 coding DNA: TGTGCCAGCAGCGACGCCCGGGGGTCGGACAATGAGCAGTTCTTC.

This chain connects TRBV6-5 to TRBJ1-6, with 10 bases identical to TRBD1. The CDR3 has 14 residues. The J segment lost 8 bases and the V segment lost 5 bases, leaving 3 bases of the junction unmatched. Germline CDR1 and CDR2: MNHEY and SVGAGI. CDR3 sequence reads: CASSTGTGDSPLHF. CDR3 bases: TGTGCCAGCAGTACCGGGACAGGGGATTCACCCCTCCACTTT.

V and J are TRBV7-2 and TRBJ2-5; 9 bases map to TRBD2. Germline assignment: CDR1 SGHTA and CDR2 FQGNSA. The CDR3 sequence is 17 residues long. After removal of 5 bases from V and 5 bases from J, the junction contained 15 bases not matched to a gene. In DNA form, the CDR3 reads TGTGCCAGCAGCCCCCCCCGGGGCGGGAGGGCCTGGGAGACCCAGTACTTC. This encodes CASSPPRGGRAWETQYF.

The CDR3 region is CASSLELTGRGYTF. DNA for the CDR3: TGTGCCAGCAGTCTCGAGCTGACAGGGAGAGGCTACACCTTC. This chain joins TRBV6-5 and TRBJ1-2; 7 positions match TRBD1. This CDR3 is built from 14 residues. V was clipped by 5 bases and J by 8 bases; unmatched bases: 11. Germline lookup yields CDR1 MNHEY and CDR2 SVGAGI.

This chain uses TRBV5-4 with TRBJ2-5; 7 nucleotides agree with TRBD2. Germline V gene data show CDR1 as SGHNT and CDR2 as YYREEE (reference sequence). The CDR3 has 17 residues. The ends lost 0 bases at V and 5 bases at J; junction bases unmatched: 13. DNA of the CDR3: TGTGCCAGCAGCTTGGGCCCCTCAGGCGGGAGAGGGGAGACCCAGTACTTC. It translates to CASSLGPSGGRGETQYF.

This chain uses TRBV12-5 with TRBJ2-1; D not certain. This CDR3 has 14 amino acids. Germline V gene lookup returns CDR1 LGHNT and CDR2 FRNRAP. V was shortened by 1 base and J by 6 bases, with 10 bases between the two germline ends. The CDR3 sequence is CASGLGRAINEQFF. The DNA for the CDR3 is TGTGCTAGTGGTTTGGGGCGAGCGATCAATGAGCAGTTCTTC.

This clone was found many times. The CDR3 sequence is CASKRGGAGSLLRSYEQYF. The CDR3 DNA reads TGTGCCAGCAAACGGGGGGGGGCTGGTTCCTTACTCCGCTCCTACGAGCAGTACTTC. The rearrangement joins TRBV28 to TRBJ2-7; 8 nucleotides align to TRBD2. This CDR3 contains 19 residues. The germline V gene encodes CDR1 MDHEN and CDR2 SYDVKM. V gave up 7 bases and J gave up 0 bases; unmatched junction bases: 20.

This chain connects TRBV30 to TRBJ2-1, with 7 positions matching TRBD2. The V gene's germline CDR1 is GTSNPN and CDR2 SVGIG (reference sequence). Losses at the gene ends were 3 bases for V and 5 bases for J; bases not matched to a gene: 13. The CDR3 contains 16 residues. The CDR3 DNA reads TGTGCCTGGAGGTTTGGAATCCTAGCGGATAACAATGAGCAGTTCTTC. The encoded protein is CAWRFGILADNNEQFF.

The chain combines TRBV6-1 with TRBJ2-2, with 9 bases that match TRBD1. This CDR3 contains 16 residues. Trimming removed 2 bases from V and 3 bases from J; junction bases left unmatched: 4. The germline gives CDR1 MNHNS, CDR2 SASEGT. The CDR3 nucleotides are TGTGCCAGCAGTGAATTCCGGGACAGGGACACCGGGGAGCTGTTTTTT. Protein sequence: CASSEFRDRDTGELFF.

The chain employs TRBV28 and TRBJ1-5; TRBD1 matches 7 bases. Germline assignment: CDR1 MDHEN and CDR2 SYDVKM. This CDR3 has 15 residues. J was trimmed by 3 bases and V by 10 bases; bases with no gene match: 12. The CDR3 DNA reads as TGTGCCACCCAAACCTACAGGGGAATCAATCAGCCCCAGCATTTT. The encoded protein is CATQTYRGINQPQHF.

The chain couples TRBV19 to TRBJ2-2; 10 nucleotides align to TRBD2. Germline V gene sequence: CDR1 LNHDA, CDR2 SQIVND (reference sequence). The CDR3 contains 16 residues. The ends lost 6 bases at V and 6 bases at J; junction bases unmatched: 10. In nucleotides, the CDR3 is TGTGCCAGTAGCCCTGTAGCGGGAGGAGCGGCCGGGGAGCTGTTTTTT. Its translation is CASSPVAGGAAGELFF. The full variable domain, rest sourced from reference TRBV19 and TRBJ2-2, is DGGITQSPKYLFRKEGQNVTLSCEQNLNHDAMYWYRQDPGQGLRLIYYSQIVNDFQKGDIAEGYSVSREKKESFPLTVTSAQKNPTAFYLCASSPVAGGAAGELFFGEGSRLTVL.